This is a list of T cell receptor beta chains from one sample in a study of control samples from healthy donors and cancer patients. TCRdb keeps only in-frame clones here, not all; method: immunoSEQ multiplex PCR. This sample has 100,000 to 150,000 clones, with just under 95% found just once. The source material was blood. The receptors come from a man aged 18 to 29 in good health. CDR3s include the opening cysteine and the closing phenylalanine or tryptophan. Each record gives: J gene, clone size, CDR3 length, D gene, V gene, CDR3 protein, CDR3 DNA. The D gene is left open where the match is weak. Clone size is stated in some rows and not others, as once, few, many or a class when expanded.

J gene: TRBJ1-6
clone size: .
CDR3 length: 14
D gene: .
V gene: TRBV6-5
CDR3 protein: CASVFTGRNSPLHF
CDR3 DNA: TGTGCCAGCGTGTTTACAGGGCGGAATTCACCCCTCCACTTT

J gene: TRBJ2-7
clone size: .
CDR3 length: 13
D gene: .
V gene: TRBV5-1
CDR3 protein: CASSRSNSYEQYF
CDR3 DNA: TGCGCCAGCAGCCGGTCTAACTCCTACGAGCAGTACTTC

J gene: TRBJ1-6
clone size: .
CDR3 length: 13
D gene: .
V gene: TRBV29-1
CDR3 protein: CRGEVYFNSPLHF
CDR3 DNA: TGCAGGGGAGAGGTTTACTTTAATTCACCCCTCCACTTT

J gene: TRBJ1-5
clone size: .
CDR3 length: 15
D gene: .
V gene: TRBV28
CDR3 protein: CASKTGGGSNQPQHF
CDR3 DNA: TGTGCCAGCAAGACAGGAGGAGGGAGCAATCAGCCCCAGCATTTT

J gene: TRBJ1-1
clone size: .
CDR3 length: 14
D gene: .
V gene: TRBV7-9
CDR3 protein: CASSLLGLNTEAFF
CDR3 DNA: TGTGCCAGCAGCCTCCTGGGGCTGAACACTGAAGCTTTCTTT

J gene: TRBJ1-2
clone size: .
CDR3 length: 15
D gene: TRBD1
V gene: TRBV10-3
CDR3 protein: CAISDQGQARWGYTF
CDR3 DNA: TGTGCCATCAGCGACCAGGGACAGGCGAGATGGGGCTACACCTTC

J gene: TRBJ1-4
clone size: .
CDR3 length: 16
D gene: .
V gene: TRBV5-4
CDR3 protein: CASSGLPGLGDEKLFF
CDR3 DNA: TGTGCCAGCAGCGGATTACCAGGGTTGGGGGATGAAAAACTGTTTTTT

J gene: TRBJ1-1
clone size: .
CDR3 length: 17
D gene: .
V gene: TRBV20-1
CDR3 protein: CSASMGGVLWLATEAFF
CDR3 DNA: TGCAGTGCTAGTATGGGGGGTGTTCTGTGGTTGGCCACTGAAGCTTTCTTT

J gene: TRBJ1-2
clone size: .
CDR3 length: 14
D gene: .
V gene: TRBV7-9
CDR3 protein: CASSLGPPENGYTF
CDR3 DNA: TGTGCCAGCAGCTTAGGGCCTCCGGAGAATGGCTACACCTTC

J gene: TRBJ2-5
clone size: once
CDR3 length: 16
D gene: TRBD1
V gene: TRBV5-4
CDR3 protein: CASSLVKTGGGETQYF
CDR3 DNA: TGTGCCAGCAGCTTGGTGAAGACAGGGGGCGGAGAGACCCAGTACTTC

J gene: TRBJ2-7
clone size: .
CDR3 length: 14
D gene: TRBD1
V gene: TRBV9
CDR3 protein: CASSIGQEPGEQYF
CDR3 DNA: TGTGCCAGCAGTATAGGACAGGAGCCTGGGGAGCAGTACTTC

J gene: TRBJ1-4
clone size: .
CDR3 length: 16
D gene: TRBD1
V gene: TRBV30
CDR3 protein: CAWSGSRTGTDEKLFF
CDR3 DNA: TGTGCCTGGAGTGGTTCTAGGACAGGGACAGATGAAAAACTGTTTTTT

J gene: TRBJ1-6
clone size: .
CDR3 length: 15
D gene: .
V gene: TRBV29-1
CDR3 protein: CSVSGGSGVDSPLHF
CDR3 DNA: TGCAGCGTCTCTGGTGGTTCTGGGGTGGATTCACCCCTCCACTTT

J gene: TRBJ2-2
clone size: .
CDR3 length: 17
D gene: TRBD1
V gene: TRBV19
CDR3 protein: CASSALGQGKGTGELFF
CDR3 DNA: TGTGCCAGTAGTGCATTGGGACAGGGGAAGGGCACCGGGGAGCTGTTTTTT

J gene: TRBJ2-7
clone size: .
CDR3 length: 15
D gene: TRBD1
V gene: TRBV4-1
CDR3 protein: CASSLRQGTLYEQYF
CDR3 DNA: TGCGCCAGCAGCCTCCGACAGGGGACTCTCTACGAGCAGTACTTC

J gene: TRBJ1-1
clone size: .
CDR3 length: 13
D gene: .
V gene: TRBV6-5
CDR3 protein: CASSPQGLPEAFF
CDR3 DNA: TGTGCCAGCAGTCCACAGGGTCTGCCTGAAGCTTTCTTT

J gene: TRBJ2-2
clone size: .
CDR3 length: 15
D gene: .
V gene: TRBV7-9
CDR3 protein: CASSLGATNTGELFF
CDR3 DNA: TGTGCCAGCAGCTTAGGTGCCACAAACACCGGGGAGCTGTTTTTT

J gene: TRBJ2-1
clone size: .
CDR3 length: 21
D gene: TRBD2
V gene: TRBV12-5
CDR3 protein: CASGLEVSGGALASSYNEQFF
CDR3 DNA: TGTGCTAGTGGTTTGGAAGTTAGCGGGGGGGCCCTCGCAAGCTCCTACAATGAGCAGTTCTTC